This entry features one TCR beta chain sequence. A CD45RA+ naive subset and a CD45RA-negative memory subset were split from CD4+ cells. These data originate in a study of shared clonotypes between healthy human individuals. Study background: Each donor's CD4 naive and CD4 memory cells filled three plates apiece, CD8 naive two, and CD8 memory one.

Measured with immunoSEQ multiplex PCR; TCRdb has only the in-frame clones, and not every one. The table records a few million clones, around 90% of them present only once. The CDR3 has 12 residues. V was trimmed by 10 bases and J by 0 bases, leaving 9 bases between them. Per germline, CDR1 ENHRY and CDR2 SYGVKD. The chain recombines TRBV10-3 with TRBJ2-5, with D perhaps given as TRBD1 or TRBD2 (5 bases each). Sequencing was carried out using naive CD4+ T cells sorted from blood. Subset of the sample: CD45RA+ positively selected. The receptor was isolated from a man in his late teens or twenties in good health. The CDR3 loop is CATGRDQETQYF. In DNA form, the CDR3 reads TGTGCCACGGGACGAGACCAAGAGACCCAGTACTTC.